Presented here are 26 T cell receptor beta chains from one specimen sequenced in a study of spatial heterogeneity in lung cancer (dated by TCRdb to the late 2010s). Results the study describes overall, beyond this receptor: A correlation was observed between the number of expanded intratumoral alpha and beta TCRs and the tumor nonsynonymous mutation count.

According to the study, the label for this sample's time point signals: sample taken at primary tumor resection. Library generation was performed with 5' RACE. The sequencing machine was a NextSeq 500. Through fastp at Q25 and MiXCR, TCRdb rebuilt clones from the public reads, retaining in-frame beta chains. Every CDR3 protein is listed once, alongside the most common genes and DNA of its rows. The sample table records fewer than 3,500 distinct CDR3 sequences; 25% to 30% of these occur just once. Under 14% of the sample lies in the top ten. The antigens for these receptors are not known. The source material was lung tumor tissue, sampled at surgery. These receptors all come from a female donor with early-stage non-small cell lung cancer.

The chain couples TRBV7-2 to TRBJ2-7; 13 bases line up with TRBD2. The germline V gene has CDR1 SGHTA and CDR2 FQGNSA. The length of the CDR3 is 18 residues. J lost 3 bases, V lost 4 bases, and 12 bases had no gene match. The CDR3 protein is CASSSLGLAGQTGYEQYF. The CDR3 DNA reads TGTGCCAGCAGCTCTTTGGGACTAGCGGGACAAACCGGCTACGAGCAGTACTTC.

V usage is TRBV28 and J usage is TRBJ2-1; D uncertain. The CDR3 has 12 amino acids. CDR1 is MDHEN and CDR2 is SYDVKM in the germline V gene. Trimming removed 5 bases from V and 2 bases from J, with 4 bases in between. Here the CDR3 reads CASSPPYNEQFF. In DNA, the CDR3 is TGTGCCAGCAGTCCCCCCTACAATGAGCAGTTCTTC.

CDR3 residues: CASSSRLAGVAGELFF. In DNA, the CDR3 is TGTGCCAGCAGTTCCAGACTAGCGGGAGTGGCGGGGGAGCTGTTTTTT. The chain has TRBV28 and TRBJ2-2, with 12 bases identical to TRBD2. The CDR3 consists of 16 residues. The germline V gene encodes CDR1 MDHEN and CDR2 SYDVKM. V trimming: 4 bases; J trimming: 8 bases; junction bases outside the gene matches: 8.

The J gene is TRBJ2-6, the V gene TRBV4-1, with unresolved D. This CDR3 spans 18 amino acids. Trimming left V 0 bases short and J 0 bases short, with 12 bases between. In germline, CDR1 is MGHRA, CDR2 YSYEKL. The CDR3 nucleotides are TGCGCCAGCAGCCAAGATCGGCGGCGGCTCTCTGGGGCCAACGTCCTGACTTTC. Its translation: CASSQDRRRLSGANVLTF.

This clonotype was seen many times. The chain joins TRBV5-1 to TRBJ2-1; 12 bases are shared with TRBD2. The CDR3 is made up of 18 amino acids. Trimming cost V 3 bases and J 5 bases; bases outside gene matches: 12. Germline lookup yields CDR1 SGHRS and CDR2 YFSETQ. CDR3 coding DNA: TGCGCCAGCAGCTACTATGGGACTAGCGGGTGGATCAACAATGAGCAGTTCTTC. This translates into CASSYYGTSGWINNEQFF.

This clonotype is deemed medium-sized. V is TRBV3-1 and J is TRBJ2-3; no firm D call. CDR3 length: 11 residues. Germline V gene lookup returns CDR1 LGHDT and CDR2 YNNKEL (reference sequence). The ends were cut back, 2 bases at V and 8 bases at J, with 5 bases in the middle. The DNA for the CDR3 is TGTGCCAGCAGCCAATGGAGTACGCAGTATTTT. Its protein is CASSQWSTQYF.

This clonotype was counted a few times. The chain carries TRBV10-3 and TRBJ2-7; no reliable D call. V lost 1 base and J 4 bases, leaving 11 bases between the germline ends. CDR1 is ENHRY, CDR2 SYGVKD, per germline. This CDR3 comprises 14 residues. CDR3 protein: CAISEYADKYEQYF. CDR3 nucleotide sequence: TGTGCCATCAGTGAGTATGCAGATAAGTACGAGCAGTACTTC.

This clonotype was counted at least ten times. This chain uses TRBV30 with TRBJ1-2, with 11 bases identical to TRBD1. The CDR3 consists of 15 residues. V lost 1 base and J lost 3; bases outside the gene matches: 4. Germline V gene lookup returns CDR1 GTSNPN and CDR2 SVGIG (reference sequence). The CDR3 nucleotides are TGTGCCTGGAGTGCGGGGACAGGGGGGGACTATGGCTACACCTTC. Amino acid sequence: CAWSAGTGGDYGYTF.

The CDR3 sequence is CASSYSNNPGGETQYF. The CDR3 DNA reads as TGTGCCAGCAGTTACTCCAATAACCCAGGGGGAGAGACCCAGTACTTC. The gene calls are TRBV6-5 and TRBJ2-5; 7 bases agree with TRBD1. V lost 0 bases to trimming and J lost 4 bases; unmatched junction nucleotides: 8. CDR3 length equals 16 residues. Germline-derived CDR1 and CDR2 are MNHEY and SVGAGI.

This clonotype was found many times. V is TRBV10-2 and J is TRBJ2-1; D is uncertain. There are 15 residues in the CDR3. Germline V CDR1 and CDR2: WSHSY, SAAADI. V lost 3 bases and J lost 0, with 9 bases in between. CDR3 sequence: CASSDGDSSYNEQFF. The DNA for the CDR3 is TGCGCCAGCAGTGACGGCGATAGCTCCTACAATGAGCAGTTCTTC.

This chain connects TRBV3-1 to TRBJ2-1; D gene unclear. The CDR3 is made up of 12 amino acids. In germline, CDR1 is LGHDT, CDR2 YNNKEL (reference sequence). Trimming took off 3 bases at V and 10 bases at J, with 10 bases between the two ends. CDR3 DNA sequence: TGTGCCAGCAGCCAGAGACCCAGGGAGCAGTTCTTC. This translates into CASSQRPREQFF.

This chain connects TRBV4-2 to TRBJ2-7; 7 bases are shared with TRBD2. Germline CDR1 reads LGHNA; CDR2 reads YNFKEQ. V dropped 0 bases and J dropped 2; count of bases not matched to a gene: 10. The CDR3 runs to 17 residues. The CDR3, as DNA: TGTGCCAGCAGCCAAGAAGGCTCGGCGGGAGCCCCCTACGAGCAGTACTTC. It codes for CASSQEGSAGAPYEQYF.

This clonotype has just a few counts. The CDR3 is CASSLKVQTEQFF. CDR3 nucleotides: TGTGCCAGCAGCCTCAAGGTCCAAACTGAGCAGTTCTTC. The gene calls are TRBV7-6 and TRBJ2-1; unclear D gene. V lost 5 bases, J lost 9 bases, and 14 bases lay in between. The CDR3 sequence is 13 residues long. Germline CDR1 reads SGHVS; CDR2 reads FNYEAQ.

The J gene is TRBJ2-2, the V gene TRBV6-5; tentatively, D is TRBD2 (6 bases). CDR1 is MNHEY, CDR2 SVGAGI, per germline. V was shortened by 7 bases and J by 8 bases, with 14 bases between the two germline ends. The CDR3 runs to 13 residues. The CDR3 region is CASTPGRRGELFF. The CDR3 DNA sequence: TGTGCCAGCACGCCGGGGAGGCGAGGGGAGCTGTTTTTT.

This clonotype is medium-sized by share. The chain couples TRBV5-5 to TRBJ1-1; D unresolved. This CDR3 contains 14 residues. Trimming took 0 bases from V and 6 from J, leaving 12 bases between them. Germline CDR1 SGHKS, CDR2 YYEKEE (reference sequence). CDR3 DNA sequence: TGTGCCAGCAGCTTGGACAGACTGACCGCTGAAGCTTTCTTT. Its translation is CASSLDRLTAEAFF. Full variable domain (missing parts from reference TRBV5-5 and TRBJ1-1): DAGVTQSPTHLIKTRGQQVTLRCSPISGHKSVSWYQQVLGQGPQFIFQYYEKEERGRGNFPDRFSARQFPNYSSELNVNALLLGDSALYLCASSLDRLTAEAFFGQGTRLTVV.

V and J are TRBV28 and TRBJ1-3, with TRBD1 matching 8 bases. CDR1 is MDHEN, CDR2 SYDVKM, per germline. This CDR3 is 15 amino acids long. V gave up 7 bases and J gave up 1 base; unmatched junction bases: 6. CDR3 protein: CASNQGAGSGNTIYF. The CDR3, as DNA: TGTGCCAGCAACCAGGGGGCGGGATCTGGAAACACCATATATTTT. Supplemented by reference TRBV28 and TRBJ1-3, the full variable domain reads DVKVTQSSRYLVKRTGEKVFLECVQDMDHENMFWYRQDPGLGLRLIYFSYDVKMKEKGDIPEGYSVSREKKERFSLILESASTNQTSMYLCASNQGAGSGNTIYFGEGSWLTVV.

This clonotype has only a few counts. The CDR3 nucleotides read TGTGCCTGGGGGCCCCTCCAAGAGACCCAGTACTTC. Protein: CAWGPLQETQYF. The gene calls are TRBV7-9 and TRBJ2-5, with a possible D match to TRBD1 (6 bases). The CDR3 sequence is 12 residues long. Looked up from germline, CDR1 is SEHNR and CDR2 is FQNEAQ (reference sequence). Trimming removed 11 bases at V and 1 base at J, with 11 bases between. The whole variable domain, filled in from reference TRBV7-9 and TRBJ2-5, reads DTGVSQNPRHKITKRGQNVTFRCDPISEHNRLYWYRQTLGQGPEFLTYFQNEAQLEKSRLLSDRFSAERPKGSFSTLEIQRTEQGDSAMYLCAWGPLQETQYFGPGTRLLVL.

In this sample, this clonotype turned up a few times. The chain combines TRBV18 with TRBJ2-5; D perhaps matches TRBD1 (6 bases). Germline V lookup: CDR1 KGHSH, CDR2 LQKENI. The V gene lost 0 bases and the J gene lost 4 bases, with 6 bases spanning the gap. CDR3 length: 13 residues. CDR3 in DNA: TGTGCCAGCTCACCACCGGGGGCAGAGACCCAGTACTTC. Its protein is CASSPPGAETQYF.

The chain has TRBV7-8 and TRBJ2-3, with TRBD2 matching 14 bases. This CDR3 contains 19 residues. From germline, CDR1 is SGHVS and CDR2 FQNEAQ. With 3 bases clipped from V and 3 bases from J, the junction kept 11 bases outside the gene matches. CDR3 nucleotides: TGTGCCAGCAGCTTGCCAAAAGGGACTAGCGGGGGTGGGACAGATACGCAGTATTTT. This encodes CASSLPKGTSGGGTDTQYF. The whole variable domain, remainder taken from reference TRBV7-8 and TRBJ2-3, is GAGVSQSPRYKVAKRGQDVALRCDPISGHVSLFWYQQALGQGPEFLTYFQNEAQLDKSGLPSDRFFAERPEGSVSTLKIQRTQQEDSAVYLCASSLPKGTSGGGTDTQYFGPGTRLTVL.

By its share, this clonotype is medium-sized (0.01 to 0.1%). This chain links TRBV4-2 with TRBJ2-3, with 8 bases aligning to TRBD2. CDR1 is LGHNA, CDR2 YNFKEQ, per germline. This CDR3 region has 16 residues. J was trimmed by 1 base and V by 3 bases; bases with no gene match: 6. The CDR3 DNA reads as TGTGCCAGCAGCCACCCGCTGGGACTAGGCACAGATACGCAGTATTTT. It specifies CASSHPLGLGTDTQYF.

V and J are TRBV28 and TRBJ2-3; the D is unclear. V lost 6 bases and J 3 bases, leaving 10 bases between the germline ends. Looked up from germline, CDR1 is MDHEN and CDR2 is SYDVKM. The CDR3 loop spans 13 amino acids. The CDR3 DNA sequence: TGTGCCAGCAGACCCCAAGGGACAGATACGCAGTATTTT. Translating it yields CASRPQGTDTQYF.

This clonotype is labeled medium-sized. V and J are TRBV20-1 and TRBJ1-1, with D tentatively TRBD1 (5 bases). CDR1 and CDR2 from the germline V gene are DFQATT and SNEGSKA (reference sequence). Trimming removed 0 bases from V and 1 base from J, with 9 bases in between. The CDR3 length is 14 residues. CDR3 nucleotide sequence: TGCAGTGCTAGAGAACCGGGACGGAACACTGAAGCTTTCTTT. It codes for CSAREPGRNTEAFF.

Relative to its sample, this clonotype is medium-sized (0.01 to 0.1%). The J gene is TRBJ2-7, the V gene TRBV7-2; 10 nucleotides line up with TRBD2. The junction had 9 bases not matched to a gene; V was cut back by 3 bases and J by 7 bases. CDR1 is SGHTA, CDR2 FQGNSA, per germline. The CDR3 extends over 15 amino acids. The CDR3 loop reads CASSFAGLAEGEQYF. CDR3 nucleotides: TGTGCCAGCAGCTTCGCTGGACTAGCGGAAGGGGAGCAGTACTTC.

V gene TRBV18 combines with J gene TRBJ2-5, with TRBD1 matching over 8 bases. Germline V gives CDR1 KGHSH, CDR2 LQKENI. V lost 6 bases to trimming and J lost 5 bases; unmatched junction nucleotides: 11. There are 15 residues in the CDR3. CDR3 sequence (DNA): TGTGCCAGCTCTCTCTCAGACAGGGGAAGCGAGACCCAGTACTTC. Translating it yields CASSLSDRGSETQYF.

In regard to this clonotype: Possible read error: a much larger clone is one base away. The chain links TRBV18 to TRBJ1-6, with D possibly being TRBD1 (6 bases). Per the germline V gene, CDR1 is KGHSH and CDR2 is LQKENI. The CDR3 spans 14 residues. Here the CDR3 DNA reads TGTGCCAGCTCAGGACGGACAGAGAATTCACCCCTCCGCTTT. This sequence encodes CASSGRTENSPLRF.

This clonotype was seen only a few times. This chain joins TRBV7-8 and TRBJ2-4; 10 nucleotides agree with TRBD2. The germline gives CDR1 SGHVS, CDR2 FQNEAQ. The CDR3 totals 18 residues. With V trimmed by 4 bases and J by 0 bases, 9 bases remained unmatched. The CDR3 DNA follows: TGTGCCAGCAGCTCTCGACTAGCGGGCACACGAGCCAAAAACATTCAGTACTTC. Amino acids: CASSSRLAGTRAKNIQYF. Complete variable domain (other parts from reference TRBV7-8 and TRBJ2-4): GAGVSQSPRYKVAKRGQDVALRCDPISGHVSLFWYQQALGQGPEFLTYFQNEAQLDKSGLPSDRFFAERPEGSVSTLKIQRTQQEDSAVYLCASSSRLAGTRAKNIQYFGAGTRLSVL.